These T cell receptor beta chains were read from a single sample in a study of blood T cell repertoires in COVID-19. TCRdb keeps only in-frame clones here, not all; method: immunoSEQ multiplex PCR. Of some 190,000 clones in the sample, about 85% were seen once. What was sequenced was peripheral blood. The receptors stem from a human donor in a cohort sampled during active COVID-19. Both conserved end residues are part of each CDR3. Fields, in order: V gene, J gene, clone size, D gene, CDR3 DNA, CDR3 protein. D genes are given only for firm matches. For some rows the clone size is stated as once, few or many, or as a class when expanded; others skip it.

v_gene: TRBV29-1
j_gene: TRBJ2-7
abundance: few
d_gene: NA
CDR3nt: TGCAGCGTTGAAGAGACAGCTCACCAGCAGTACTTC
CDR3aa: CSVEETAHQQYF

v_gene: TRBV12-5
j_gene: TRBJ2-5
abundance: few
d_gene: NA
CDR3nt: TGTGCTAGTGGTTTGAGTGCGGCTTTGGAGACCCAGTACTTC
CDR3aa: CASGLSAALETQYF

v_gene: TRBV3-1/TRBV3-2
j_gene: TRBJ2-5
abundance: NA
d_gene: NA
CDR3nt: TGTGCCAGCAGCCAATTTTCGGAGACCCAGTACTTC
CDR3aa: CASSQFSETQYF

v_gene: TRBV19
j_gene: TRBJ2-6
abundance: NA
d_gene: NA
CDR3nt: TGTGCCAGTAGCCTCCGTCAGGGCTCTGGGGCCAACGTCCTGACTTTC
CDR3aa: CASSLRQGSGANVLTF

v_gene: TRBV7-8
j_gene: TRBJ1-5
abundance: NA
d_gene: NA
CDR3nt: TGTGCCAGCAGCTCCCCAACCGGGGGGACCCAGCATTTT
CDR3aa: CASSSPTGGTQHF

v_gene: TRBV5-1
j_gene: TRBJ2-7
abundance: NA
d_gene: NA
CDR3nt: TGCGCCAGCAGCTTCCTTCTAGGGGACACAAAACCCTACGAGCAGTACTTC
CDR3aa: CASSFLLGDTKPYEQYF

v_gene: TRBV6-5
j_gene: TRBJ1-2
abundance: NA
d_gene: TRBD1
CDR3nt: TGTGCCAGCAGGGGACAGGGGTATCCCAGAGGCTACACCTTC
CDR3aa: CASRGQGYPRGYTF

v_gene: TRBV27
j_gene: TRBJ1-6
abundance: few
d_gene: NA
CDR3nt: TGTGCCAGCAGAATAGCTAATTCACCCCTCCACTTT
CDR3aa: CASRIANSPLHF

v_gene: TRBV5-6
j_gene: TRBJ2-7
abundance: NA
d_gene: NA
CDR3nt: TGTGCCAGCGGCAAAAGTGGTGGGAGCGAGCAGTACTTC
CDR3aa: CASGKSGGSEQYF

v_gene: TRBV7-8
j_gene: TRBJ2-5
abundance: NA
d_gene: TRBD1
CDR3nt: TGTGCCAGCAGAGACAGGGTGGGGACGGAGACCCAGTACTTC
CDR3aa: CASRDRVGTETQYF

v_gene: TRBV6-5
j_gene: TRBJ1-2
abundance: NA
d_gene: TRBD1
CDR3nt: TGTGCCAGCAGTCCCGGGACAGGAGGGGTTGGCTACACCTTC
CDR3aa: CASSPGTGGVGYTF

v_gene: TRBV7-2
j_gene: TRBJ1-2
abundance: NA
d_gene: NA
CDR3nt: TGTGCCAGCAGCTTAGAACATCACTATGGCTACACCTTC
CDR3aa: CASSLEHHYGYTF

v_gene: TRBV2
j_gene: TRBJ2-3
abundance: NA
d_gene: NA
CDR3nt: TGTGCCAGCAGTCCCTTGGGGCCCACAGATACGCAGTATTTT
CDR3aa: CASSPLGPTDTQYF

v_gene: TRBV4-2
j_gene: TRBJ1-2
abundance: NA
d_gene: NA
CDR3nt: TGTGCCAGCAGCCAAGATAATGCCCCTAATGGCTACACCTTC
CDR3aa: CASSQDNAPNGYTF